The entry below describes one T cell receptor (beta chain). What it recognizes is unknown. Time point specified: late sampling 161 to 241 days after vaccination in a few convalescent patients. The treatment denotes: approximately nine-day PBMC culture with coronavirus spike peptide pools or control peptides (ViraFEST assay). The authors cultured 2 million to 2.5 million PBMCs per well with about 10 IU/ml IL-2 and about 9.4 ug/ml peptide pools. CDR3 length: 18 residues. The V and J ends lost 6 bases and 5 bases, in that order; junction bases with no gene match: 13. CDR1 SGHAT and CDR2 FQNNGV come from the germline V gene. This specimen belongs to a study of vaccination and CD4 T cells after COVID-19. Study-wide context: The authors gave control cultures a CEFX pool, an HIV-1 Nef pool, or no peptide.

Sequence data for DNA of cultured CD4+ T cells were generated by the Oncomine TCR Beta short-read assay. Extraction of genomic DNA was performed on cultured CD4+ T cells. TCRdb passed the PCR reads through MiXCR, listing each CDR3 protein once. The sample includes fewer than 25,000 distinct CDR3 sequences, roughly two fifths of them seen just once. The chain links TRBV11-2 to TRBJ2-7, with 16 positions matching TRBD2. The material was CD4+ T cells from blood, cultured in vitro, obtained about 7 months after SARS-CoV-2 vaccination. This sequence was found in a human donor who had recovered from COVID-19. CDR3 DNA: TGTGCCAGCAGTCTCCCGGGACTAGCGGGGGGGCTAAGGCACGAGCAGTACTTC. Its translation is CASSLPGLAGGLRHEQYF.